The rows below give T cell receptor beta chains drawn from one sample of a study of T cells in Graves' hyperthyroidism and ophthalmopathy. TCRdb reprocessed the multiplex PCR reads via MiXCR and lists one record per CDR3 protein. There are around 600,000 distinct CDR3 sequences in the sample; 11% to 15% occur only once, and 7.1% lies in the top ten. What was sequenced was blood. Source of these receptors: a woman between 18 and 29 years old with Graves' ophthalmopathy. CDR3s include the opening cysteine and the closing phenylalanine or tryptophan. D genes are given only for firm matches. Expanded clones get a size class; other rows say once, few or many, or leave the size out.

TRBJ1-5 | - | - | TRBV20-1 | CSARDRGAGNQPQHF | TGCAGTGCTAGAGATAGAGGGGCCGGCAATCAGCCCCAGCATTTT
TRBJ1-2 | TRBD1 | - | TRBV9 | CASAGTGLIGGYTF | TGTGCCAGCGCCGGGACAGGGTTAATTGGTGGCTACACCTTC
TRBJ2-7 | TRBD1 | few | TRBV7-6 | CASSYRGPRYEQYF | TGTGCCAGCAGCTACAGGGGGCCTCGCTACGAGCAGTACTTC
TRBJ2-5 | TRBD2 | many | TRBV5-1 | CASRRLAGASGETQYF | TGCGCCAGCAGGAGACTAGCGGGAGCAAGCGGAGAGACCCAGTACTTC
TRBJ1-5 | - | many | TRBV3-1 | CASSQVPNQPQHF | TGTGCCAGCAGCCAAGTTCCTAATCAGCCCCAGCATTTT
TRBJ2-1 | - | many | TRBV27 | CASSLQVPFYNEQFF | TGTGCCAGCAGTTTACAAGTACCCTTTTACAATGAGCAGTTCTTC
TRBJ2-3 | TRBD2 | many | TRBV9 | CASSVTGRHTDTQYF | TGTGCCAGCAGCGTTACCGGGAGGCACACAGATACGCAGTATTTT
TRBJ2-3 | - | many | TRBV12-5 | CASGFNPGLGLTDTQYF | TGTGCTAGTGGTTTTAATCCGGGACTTGGGTTAACAGATACGCAGTATTTT
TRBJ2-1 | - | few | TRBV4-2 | CASSHRWGILSAYNEQFF | TGTGCCAGCAGCCATCGATGGGGGATACTATCGGCCTACAATGAGCAGTTCTTC
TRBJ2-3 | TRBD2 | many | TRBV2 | CASRMGLASDTQYF | TGTGCCAGCAGAATGGGACTAGCGAGCGATACGCAGTATTTT
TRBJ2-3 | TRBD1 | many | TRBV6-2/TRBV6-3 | CASRLGDRGTDTQYF | TGTGCCAGCAGACTAGGGGACAGGGGCACAGATACGCAGTATTTT
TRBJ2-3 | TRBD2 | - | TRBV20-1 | CSASPGLAGAGDTDTQYF | TGCAGTGCTAGTCCCGGACTAGCGGGAGCTGGGGATACAGATACGCAGTATTTT
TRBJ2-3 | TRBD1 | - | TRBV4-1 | CASMQGESTDTQYF | TGCGCCAGCATGCAGGGGGAGAGCACAGATACGCAGTATTTT
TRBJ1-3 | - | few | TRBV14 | CASSQESVWGSGNTIYF | TGTGCCAGCAGCCAAGAATCGGTTTGGGGCTCTGGAAACACCATATATTTT
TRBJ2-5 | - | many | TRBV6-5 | CASSYTAYQETQYF | TGTGCCAGCAGTTACACAGCGTACCAAGAGACCCAGTACTTC
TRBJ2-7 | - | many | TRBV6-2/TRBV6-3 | CASRRIGTQPYEQYF | TGTGCCAGCAGACGAATTGGGACTCAGCCCTACGAGCAGTACTTC
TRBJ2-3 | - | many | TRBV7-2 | CASSLSAGETDTQYF | TGTGCCAGCAGCTTATCAGCAGGGGAGACAGATACGCAGTATTTT
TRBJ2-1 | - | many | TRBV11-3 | CASSLDLEYEQFF | TGTGCCAGCAGCTTGGACTTAGAGTATGAGCAGTTCTTC
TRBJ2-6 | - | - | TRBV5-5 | CASSSLTFSGANVLTF | TGTGCCAGCAGCTCCCTCACCTTCTCTGGGGCCAACGTCCTGACTTTC
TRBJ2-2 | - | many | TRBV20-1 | CSALDPTGELFF | TGCAGTGCTCTTGACCCCACCGGGGAGCTGTTTTTT
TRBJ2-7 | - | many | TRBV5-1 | CASRSDSYEQYF | TGCGCCAGCAGGTCTGACAGCTACGAGCAGTACTTC
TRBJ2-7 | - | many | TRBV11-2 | CASSLRRGSHEQYF | TGTGCCAGCAGCTTAAGGCGGGGTTCTCACGAGCAGTACTTC
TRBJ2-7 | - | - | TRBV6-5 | CASSSAGYAEGYEQYF | TGTGCCAGCAGTTCCGCCGGGTACGCCGAGGGCTACGAGCAGTACTTC
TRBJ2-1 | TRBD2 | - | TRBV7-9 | CASSRTSPSYNEQFF | TGTGCCAGCAGCAGGACTAGCCCCTCCTACAATGAGCAGTTCTTC
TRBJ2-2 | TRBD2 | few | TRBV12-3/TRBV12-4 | CASRVSGSGELFF | TGTGCCAGCCGAGTTAGCGGGTCCGGGGAGCTGTTTTTT
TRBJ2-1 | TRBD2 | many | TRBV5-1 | CASSHGLAGGNDEQFF | TGCGCCAGCAGCCACGGACTAGCGGGAGGGAATGATGAGCAGTTCTTC
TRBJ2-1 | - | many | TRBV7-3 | CASSSYGEGDEQFF | TGTGCCAGCAGCTCGTACGGGGAGGGGGATGAGCAGTTCTTC
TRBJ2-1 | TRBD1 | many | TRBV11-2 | CASSSLYSSGQVINEQFF | TGTGCCAGCAGCTCATTATATAGTTCCGGACAGGTTATCAATGAGCAGTTCTTC
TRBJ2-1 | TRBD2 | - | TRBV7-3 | CASSLMGLGGEQFF | TGTGCCAGCAGCTTAATGGGACTAGGGGGTGAGCAGTTCTTC